Shown below are 14 T cell receptor beta chains from a single sample sequenced in a study of PD-L1 blockade in urothelial cancer. The time point here: pretreatment peripheral blood. Produced via immunoSEQ multiplex PCR; TCRdb's table is partial and in-frame only. The sample yields around 130,000 clones, 65% to 85% seen once. This specimen was PBMCs, taken around atezolizumab (anti-PD-L1) treatment. Receptors originate from a man between 50 and 59 years old with urothelial cancer.

This chain connects TRBV19 to TRBJ2-5; maybe TRBD1 (6 bases). The germline V gene has CDR1 LNHDA and CDR2 SQIVND (reference sequence). This CDR3 region has 14 residues. Trimming took off 1 base at V and 7 bases at J, with 13 bases between the two ends. The CDR3 loop reads CASSIVGPRGTQYF. The DNA for the CDR3 is TGTGCCAGTAGTATAGTGGGACCCAGGGGGACCCAGTACTTC.

The rearrangement links TRBV2 to TRBJ2-7, with a tentative D call TRBD1 (8 bases). The CDR3 length is 12 residues. Per germline, CDR1 SNHLY and CDR2 FYNNEI. V shed 9 bases and J shed 3 bases, with 12 bases lying between them. The CDR3 DNA sequence: TGTGCCAGTAACAGGGGGGGCTACGAGCAGTACTTC. Translating it yields CASNRGGYEQYF.

This clone was seen a handful of times. The chain joins TRBV5-1 to TRBJ1-6; weak D call: TRBD1 (5 bases). The length of the CDR3 is 17 residues. Germline values: CDR1 SGHRS, CDR2 YFSETQ. Trimming shortened V by 0 bases and J by 7 bases, and 17 bases separated the two germline ends. CDR3 sequence: CASSLARSVAGNSPLHF. The CDR3 coding sequence is TGCGCCAGCAGCTTGGCCCGCTCGGTGGCAGGGAATTCACCCCTCCACTTT.

This chain uses TRBV7-2 with TRBJ2-5, with D possibly matching TRBD2 (6 bases). This CDR3 has 15 residues. The V and J ends lost 2 bases and 1 base respectively, with 11 bases between them. Germline V gene lookup returns CDR1 SGHTA and CDR2 FQGNSA. The CDR3 here is CASSLKRASQETQYF. CDR3 coding DNA: TGTGCCAGCAGCTTAAAGCGGGCGTCCCAAGAGACCCAGTACTTC.

V gene TRBV4-1 combines with J gene TRBJ2-2, with a weak D call TRBD2 (6 bases). Germline CDR1 is MGHRA and CDR2 is YSYEKL. With 4 bases removed from V and 7 bases from J, the gap between germline ends came to 16 bases. The CDR3 is 15 amino acids. The CDR3, as DNA: TGCGCCAGCAGCCCAGAGTCGGGAGTCGGCGGGGAGCTGTTTTTT. Translating gives CASSPESGVGGELFF.

The rearrangement joins TRBV5-1 to TRBJ1-3; D perhaps matches TRBD1 (6 bases). The germline gives CDR1 SGHRS, CDR2 YFSETQ. The CDR3 totals 18 residues. Trimming stripped 4 bases from V and 0 bases from J, with 20 bases between. CDR3 in amino acids: CASSPLLAGRGSGNTIYF. The CDR3 DNA follows: TGCGCCAGCAGCCCATTATTGGCGGGCAGGGGCTCTGGAAACACCATATATTTT.

As DNA, the CDR3 is TGCGCCAGCAGCCCCTACGGGGGGAATGGCTACACCTTC. Its translation is CASSPYGGNGYTF. The chain has TRBV5-1 and TRBJ1-2; D is perhaps TRBD1 (5 bases). The V end was cut by 4 bases, the J end by 6 bases, with 13 bases between. Germline-derived CDR1 and CDR2 are SGHRS and YFSETQ. The CDR3 totals 13 residues.

The chain joins TRBV6-1 to TRBJ2-5; 7 bases agree with TRBD1. This CDR3 region has 15 residues. Germline V gene data show CDR1 as MNHNS and CDR2 as SASEGT. Trimming took 1 base from V and 2 from J; bases not matched to a gene: 4. The CDR3 loop reads CASSEGGGRQETQYF. CDR3 DNA sequence: TGTGCCAGCAGTGAAGGAGGGGGCCGGCAAGAGACCCAGTACTTC.

The V gene is TRBV5-4, the J gene TRBJ1-3, with unresolved D. The germline V gene has CDR1 SGHNT and CDR2 YYREEE (reference sequence). Trimming pared 3 bases from V and 1 base from J, leaving 5 bases between. The CDR3 consists of 13 residues. DNA for the CDR3: TGTGCCAGCAGCTATAAATCTGGAAACACCATATATTTT. It encodes CASSYKSGNTIYF.

The chain combines TRBV27 with TRBJ2-7; the match to TRBD2 covers 11 bases. The V gene end was trimmed by 5 bases and the J gene end by 4 bases; junction bases not matched to a gene: 4. CDR1 is MNHEY, CDR2 SMNVEV, per germline (reference sequence). The CDR3 consists of 14 residues. The CDR3 loop is CASSRTSGQYEQYF. The CDR3 DNA sequence: TGTGCCAGCAGTCGGACTAGCGGGCAGTACGAGCAGTACTTC.

This chain joins TRBV7-2 and TRBJ2-5; TRBD1 matches at 7 bases. V lost 2 bases, J lost 4 bases, and 7 bases stayed unmatched. The CDR3 is made up of 15 amino acids. CDR1 is SGHTA, CDR2 FQGNSA, per germline. This chain's CDR3 is CASSLQTGLGETQYF. CDR3 in DNA: TGTGCCAGCAGCTTACAGACAGGGCTCGGAGAGACCCAGTACTTC. Supplemented by reference TRBV7-2 and TRBJ2-5, the full variable domain reads GAGVSQSPSNKVTEKGKDVELRCDPISGHTALYWYRQSLGQGLEFLIYFQGNSAPDKSGLPSDRFSAERTGGSVSTLTIQRTQQEDSAVYLCASSLQTGLGETQYFGPGTRLLVL.

The chain has TRBV10-3 and TRBJ2-7, with D possibly TRBD1 on 6 matching bases. Trimming took 0 bases from V and 6 from J, leaving 9 bases between them. In germline, CDR1 is ENHRY, CDR2 SYGVKD. CDR3 length: 13 residues. CDR3 residues: CAISESQGGEQYF. For the CDR3, the DNA is TGTGCCATCAGTGAGTCGCAAGGGGGCGAGCAGTACTTC.

The chain combines TRBV11-2 with TRBJ2-7, with TRBD2 matching 13 bases. Germline V gives CDR1 SGHAT, CDR2 FQNNGV. CDR3 length: 14 amino acids. V shed 1 base and J 12 bases; nucleotides not matched to a gene: 6. The CDR3 reads CASSLGTSGSPRYF. The CDR3, as DNA: TGTGCCAGCAGCTTAGGGACTAGCGGGAGCCCCCGGTACTTC.

The chain has TRBV7-3 and TRBJ2-3; 9 bases are shared with TRBD2. Germline CDR1 and CDR2: SGHTA and FQGTGA. Germline trimming cut 5 bases from V and 3 bases from J; bases unmatched to any gene: 6. CDR3 length: 15 residues. CDR3 sequence (DNA): TGTGCCAGCAGCAATAGCGGGAGAGCGACAGATACGCAGTATTTT. Protein product: CASSNSGRATDTQYF.